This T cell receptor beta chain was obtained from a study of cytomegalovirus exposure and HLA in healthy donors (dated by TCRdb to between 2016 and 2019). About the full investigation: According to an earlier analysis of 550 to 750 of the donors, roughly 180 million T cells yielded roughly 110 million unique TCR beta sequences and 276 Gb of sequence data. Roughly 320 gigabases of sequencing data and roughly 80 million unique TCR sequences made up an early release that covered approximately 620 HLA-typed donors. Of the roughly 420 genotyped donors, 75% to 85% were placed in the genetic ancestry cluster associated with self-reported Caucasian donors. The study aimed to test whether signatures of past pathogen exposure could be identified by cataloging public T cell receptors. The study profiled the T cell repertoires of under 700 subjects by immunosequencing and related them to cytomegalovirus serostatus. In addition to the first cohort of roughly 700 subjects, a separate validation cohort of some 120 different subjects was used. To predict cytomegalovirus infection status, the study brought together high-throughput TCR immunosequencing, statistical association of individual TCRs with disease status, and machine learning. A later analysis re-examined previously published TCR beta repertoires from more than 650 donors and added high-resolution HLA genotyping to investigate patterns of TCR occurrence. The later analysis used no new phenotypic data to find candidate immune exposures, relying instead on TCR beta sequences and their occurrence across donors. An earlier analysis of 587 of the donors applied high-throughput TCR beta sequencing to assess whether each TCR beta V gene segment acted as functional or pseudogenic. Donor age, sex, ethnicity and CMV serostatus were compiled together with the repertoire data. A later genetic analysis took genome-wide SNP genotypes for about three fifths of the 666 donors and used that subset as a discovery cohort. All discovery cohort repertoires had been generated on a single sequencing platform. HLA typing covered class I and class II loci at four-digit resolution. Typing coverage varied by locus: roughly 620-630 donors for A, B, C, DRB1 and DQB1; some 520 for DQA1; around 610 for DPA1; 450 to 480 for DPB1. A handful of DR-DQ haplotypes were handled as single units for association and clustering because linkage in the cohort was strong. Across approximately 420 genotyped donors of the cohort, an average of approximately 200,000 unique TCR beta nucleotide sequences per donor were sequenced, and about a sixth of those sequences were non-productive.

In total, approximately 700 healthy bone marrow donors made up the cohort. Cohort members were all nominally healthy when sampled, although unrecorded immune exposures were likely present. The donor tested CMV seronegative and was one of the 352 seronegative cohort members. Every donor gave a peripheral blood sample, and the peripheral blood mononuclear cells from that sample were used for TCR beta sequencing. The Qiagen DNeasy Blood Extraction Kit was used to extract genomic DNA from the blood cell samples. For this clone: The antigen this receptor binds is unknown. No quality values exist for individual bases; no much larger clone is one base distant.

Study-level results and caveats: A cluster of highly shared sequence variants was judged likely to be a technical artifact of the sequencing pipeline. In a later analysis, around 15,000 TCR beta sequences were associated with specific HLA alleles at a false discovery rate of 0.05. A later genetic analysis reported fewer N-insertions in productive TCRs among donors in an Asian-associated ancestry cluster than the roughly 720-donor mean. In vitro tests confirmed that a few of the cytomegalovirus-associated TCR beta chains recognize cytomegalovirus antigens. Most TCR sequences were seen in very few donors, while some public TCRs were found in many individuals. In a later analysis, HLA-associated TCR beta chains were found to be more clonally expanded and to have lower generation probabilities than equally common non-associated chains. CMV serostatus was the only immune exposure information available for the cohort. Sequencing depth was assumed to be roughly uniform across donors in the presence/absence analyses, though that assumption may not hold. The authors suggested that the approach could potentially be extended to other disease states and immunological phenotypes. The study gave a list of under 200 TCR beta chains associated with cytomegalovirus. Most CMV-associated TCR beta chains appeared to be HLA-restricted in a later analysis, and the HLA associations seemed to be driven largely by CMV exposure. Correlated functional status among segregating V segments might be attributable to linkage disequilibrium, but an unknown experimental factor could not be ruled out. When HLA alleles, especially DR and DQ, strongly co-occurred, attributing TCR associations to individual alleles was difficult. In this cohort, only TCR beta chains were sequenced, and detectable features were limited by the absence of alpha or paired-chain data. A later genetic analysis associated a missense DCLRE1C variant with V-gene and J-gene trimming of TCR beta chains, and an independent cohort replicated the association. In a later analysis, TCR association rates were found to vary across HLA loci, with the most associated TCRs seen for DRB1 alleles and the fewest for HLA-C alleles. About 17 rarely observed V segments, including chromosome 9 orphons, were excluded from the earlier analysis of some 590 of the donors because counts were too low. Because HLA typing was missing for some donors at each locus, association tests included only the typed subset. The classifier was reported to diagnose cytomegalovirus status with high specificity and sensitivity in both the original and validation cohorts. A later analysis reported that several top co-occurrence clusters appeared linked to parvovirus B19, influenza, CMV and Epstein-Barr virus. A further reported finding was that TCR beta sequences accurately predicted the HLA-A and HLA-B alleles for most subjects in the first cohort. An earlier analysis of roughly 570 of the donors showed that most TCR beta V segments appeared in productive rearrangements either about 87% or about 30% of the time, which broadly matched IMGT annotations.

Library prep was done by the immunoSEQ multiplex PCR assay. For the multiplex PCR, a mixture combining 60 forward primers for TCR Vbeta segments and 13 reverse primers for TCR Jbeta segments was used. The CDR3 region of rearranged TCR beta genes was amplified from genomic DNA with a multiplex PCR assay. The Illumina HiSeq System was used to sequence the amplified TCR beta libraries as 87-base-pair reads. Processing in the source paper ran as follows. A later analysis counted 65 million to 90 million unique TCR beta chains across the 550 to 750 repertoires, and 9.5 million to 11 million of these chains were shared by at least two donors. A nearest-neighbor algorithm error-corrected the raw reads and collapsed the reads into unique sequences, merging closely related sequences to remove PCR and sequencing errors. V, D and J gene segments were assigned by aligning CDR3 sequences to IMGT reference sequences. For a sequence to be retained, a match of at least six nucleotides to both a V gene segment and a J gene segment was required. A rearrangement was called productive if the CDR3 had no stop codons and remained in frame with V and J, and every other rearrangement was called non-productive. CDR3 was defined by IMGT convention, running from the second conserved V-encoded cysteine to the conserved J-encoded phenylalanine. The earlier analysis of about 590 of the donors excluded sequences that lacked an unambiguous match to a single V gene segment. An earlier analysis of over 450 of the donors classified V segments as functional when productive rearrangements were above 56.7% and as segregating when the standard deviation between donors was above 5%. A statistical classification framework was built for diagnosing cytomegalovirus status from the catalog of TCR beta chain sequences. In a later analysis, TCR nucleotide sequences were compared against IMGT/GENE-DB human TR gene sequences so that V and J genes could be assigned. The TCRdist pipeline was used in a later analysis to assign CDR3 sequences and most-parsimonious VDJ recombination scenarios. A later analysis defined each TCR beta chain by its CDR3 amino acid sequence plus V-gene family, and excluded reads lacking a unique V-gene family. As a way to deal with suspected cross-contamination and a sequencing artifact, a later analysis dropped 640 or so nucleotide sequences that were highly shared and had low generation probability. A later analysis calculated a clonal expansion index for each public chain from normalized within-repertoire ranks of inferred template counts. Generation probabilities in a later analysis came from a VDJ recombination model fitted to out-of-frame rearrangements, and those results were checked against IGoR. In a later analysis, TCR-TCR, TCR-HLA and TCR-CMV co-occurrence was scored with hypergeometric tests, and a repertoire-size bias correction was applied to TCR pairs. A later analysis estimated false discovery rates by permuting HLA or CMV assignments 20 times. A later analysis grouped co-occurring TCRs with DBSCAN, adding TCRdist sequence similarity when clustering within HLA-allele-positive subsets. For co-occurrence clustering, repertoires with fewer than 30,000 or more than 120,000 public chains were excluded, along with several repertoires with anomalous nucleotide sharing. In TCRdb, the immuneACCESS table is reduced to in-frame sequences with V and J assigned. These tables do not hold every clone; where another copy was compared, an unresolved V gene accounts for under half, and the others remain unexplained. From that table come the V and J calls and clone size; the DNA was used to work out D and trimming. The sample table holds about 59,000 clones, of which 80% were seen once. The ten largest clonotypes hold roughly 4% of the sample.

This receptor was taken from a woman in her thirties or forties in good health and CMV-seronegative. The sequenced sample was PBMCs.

The DNA is as follows: TGTGCCAGCAGCTTCGGAGGGGCCGGGGAGCTGTTTTTT. Translated, this gives CASSFGGAGELFF. The rearranged segments are TRBV7-2 and TRBJ2-2, with TRBD2 as a weak D call on 6 bases. The V end loses 3 bases and the J end loses 6 bases, and a stretch of 8 bases separates them. Inclusive of the bounding cysteine and phenylalanine, the CDR3 is 13 residues long. Only the CDR3 DNA is retained, 39 bases long and in frame from the first base. The germline V gene yields SGHTA for CDR1 and FQGNSA for CDR2.